This T cell receptor (beta chain) was retrieved from a study of T cells after yellow fever vaccination (dated 2019 in TCRdb). About the investigation overall: Libraries from fractions with low cell numbers were prepared with the SMART-Seq v4 Ultra Low Input RNA kit. Bulk PBMC replicates and cell subsets were isolated from blood drawn at multiple timepoints before and after both primary and secondary immunization. The cohort comprised two healthy male donors, one aged 18 to 30 and one aged 30 to 40 years. To track T-cell clones before and after primary and booster YFV17D yellow fever vaccination, bulk TCR alpha and beta repertoires were sequenced longitudinally.

From cysteine to phenylalanine, the CDR3 is 15 amino acids long. Of all the DNA, just the CDR3 is kept, 45 bases in frame from base 1. From V the trimming removes 6 bases and from J it removes 5 bases, while the gene matches leave 10 bases of the junction unaccounted for. This specimen's treatment or condition label, interpreted: live attenuated yellow fever vaccine strain. A standard Ficoll-Paque protocol was used to isolate PBMCs from peripheral blood. CD4 and CD8 T-cell fractions were isolated with Dynabeads CD4 and CD8 positive selection kits. TriZol was used to extract RNA from bulk PBMCs, from CD4 and CD8 fractions, and from dextramer-positive and dextramer-negative fractions. TCRdb names Illumina NovaSeq 6000 as the instrument used. Synthesis of TCR cDNA relied on 5'RACE template switching, a step that introduced a universal primer site along with unique molecular identifiers. cDNA synthesis was primed from both the TCR alpha and TCR beta constant segments. Library amplification used two PCR steps, and the second PCR step added sample barcodes and sequencing adapters. Libraries were sequenced on Illumina HiSeq 2500 (2x100 bp) or NovaSeq (2x150 bp). The authors' analysis ran thus. Demultiplexing of reads and collapsing into UMI consensus sequences were performed with MIGEC, and V(D)J alignment was carried out with MiXCR. Vaccine-responding clonotypes were defined with edgeR using replicate PBMC samples, requiring FDR below 0.01 and a log2 fold change above 5 up to day 15. Each bulk clonotype received a CD4 or CD8 identity based on whether the sequenced CD4 or CD8 repertoire contained that clonotype at higher abundance. TCRdb itself trimmed the public reads at Q25 with fastp, ran MiXCR and retained productive beta chains. CDR3 protein duplicates are merged, each entry listing the most common genes and DNA. For this entry, the V and J calls and clone size follow TCRdb and not the study's own pipeline. For this sample the table gives about 300,000 distinct CDR3 sequences, of which approximately 10% were detected only once. The top ten clonotypes cover approximately 3.3% of the sample.

As concerns this clonotype: The antigen this receptor binds is unknown. One base away there is no much larger clone; base qualities are not given.

Points the paper makes about the study in general: Most clones expanded after primary vaccination were re-detected after the booster (96% of CD4 and approximately 89% of CD8), suggesting broad memory maintenance. A small share of clonotypes was detected in both CD4 and CD8 compartments, with the overlap likely arising from convergent recombination. The secondary T-cell response was weaker than the primary response but faster, peaking on day 5 instead of day 15. Because the study included only two donors, the extent to which the findings can be generalized is limited. Computational filtering was needed because FACS-sorted repertoires could contain abundant contaminating clonotypes from the bulk population.

The input for sequencing was CD4+ T cells sorted from PBMCs, taken 5 days after the yellow fever booster vaccination. The sequence derives from a man between 18 and 29 years old who received the YFV17D yellow fever vaccine. This chain is built from TRBV12-3 or TRBV12-4 and TRBJ2-5, with 9 bases in between that match TRBD2. The DNA sequence is given as TGTGCCAGCAGACGTGGACTAGCGAGATGGGAGACCCAGTACTTC. This is translated as CASRRGLARWETQYF.